These 6 T cell receptor beta chains were all obtained from the same sample, sequenced in a study of patients and donors after allogeneic stem cell transplantation. TCRdb reprocessed the RT-PCR reads via MiXCR and lists one record per CDR3 protein. The sample lists approximately 60,000 distinct CDR3 sequences; 13% were seen once. Sample: blood, either unsorted or a sorted T cell fraction (not recorded which). The source is a human donor who was either an allogeneic HSCT recipient or a stem cell or donor lymphocyte infusion donor (not recorded which). It is not recorded whose cells these are; they may come from a transplant donor.

This clonotype turned up a few times. The chain uses TRBV12-3 or TRBV12-4 and TRBJ1-4; D is undetermined. The length of the CDR3 is 17 residues. V was cut by 4 bases and J by 4 bases, with 19 bases left in between. CDR3 DNA sequence: TGTGCCAGCAGTTGGAAACCCCCCCGCTACCTTAATGAAAAACTGTTTTTT. This encodes CASSWKPPRYLNEKLFF.

This rearrangement joins TRBV27 to TRBJ2-7; 7 nucleotides line up with TRBD2. Germline V gene sequence: CDR1 MNHEY, CDR2 SMNVEV (reference sequence). The CDR3 is made up of 14 amino acids. The junction had 7 bases not matched to a gene; V was cut back by 5 bases and J by 3 bases. The CDR3 here is CASSPGGESYEQYF. CDR3 sequence (DNA): TGTGCCAGCAGTCCTGGGGGGGAGAGCTACGAGCAGTACTTC.

This clonotype was found a few times. The rearrangement joins TRBV6-2 or TRBV6-3 to TRBJ2-5, with TRBD2 identical over 7 bases. Per germline, CDR1 MNHEY and CDR2 SVGEGT. The CDR3 runs 15 residues. J gave up 5 bases and V 4 bases, and 10 bases lay outside the gene matches. CDR3 loop: CASSSAGVVGETQYF. CDR3 coding DNA: TGTGCCAGCAGTTCGGCGGGAGTGGTTGGGGAGACCCAGTACTTC.

This clonotype was detected a few times. The V and J genes are TRBV25-1 and TRBJ2-5; the D call may be TRBD1 or TRBD2 (5 bases each). CDR3 length equals 14 residues. In germline, CDR1 is MGHDK, CDR2 SYGVNS. V lost 1 base to trimming and J lost 4 bases, with 10 bases between them. The CDR3 reads CASSEWTGPETQYF. CDR3 bases: TGTGCCAGCAGTGAATGGACGGGGCCAGAGACCCAGTACTTC.

This clonotype appeared many times. The gene calls are TRBV12-3 or TRBV12-4 and TRBJ1-5, with D possibly being TRBD1 (6 bases). V was cut by 4 bases and J by 5 bases, with 9 bases left in between. This CDR3 comprises 13 residues. The CDR3 reads CASSSGTYQPQHF. CDR3 bases: TGTGCCAGCAGTTCAGGGACATATCAGCCCCAGCATTTT.

This clonotype has more than one count but fewer than ten. The chain employs TRBV29-1 and TRBJ2-2; no clear D gene. Germline CDR1 and CDR2: SQVTM and ANQGSEA. V lost 4 bases to trimming and J lost 4 bases, with 13 bases between them. The CDR3 has 14 residues. CDR3 nucleotide sequence: TGCAGCGTTGTATATCACAGCGCCACCGGGGAGCTGTTTTTT. This translates into CSVVYHSATGELFF.